This TCR beta chain was found in a study of blood T cell repertoires in COVID-19. Across the study: COVID-19 samples collected from the United States, Italy and Spain covered acute and convalescent phases. T cells, B-cell-depleted T cells, or PBMCs supplied cDNA or gDNA.

This clone was detected only a few times. Authors' data handling: Researchers report that nucleated cell counts were estimated from reference gene primer amplification. The data were produced by immunoSEQ multiplex PCR, yet TCRdb's version contains in-frame clones alone and is incomplete. For V, J and clone size, that table is used; D and trimming come from the DNA. The sample contains approximately 150,000 clones, approximately 75% of which appear only once. The V and J ends lost 5 bases and 2 bases, in that order; junction bases with no gene match: 10. The CDR3 runs 18 residues. Germline lookup yields CDR1 SGHTA and CDR2 FQGNSA.

The chain recombines TRBV7-2 with TRBJ2-5, with 14 bases aligning to TRBD2. The source material was peripheral blood. The clonotype originates from a human donor in a cohort sampled during active COVID-19. For the CDR3, the DNA is TGTGCCAGCAGCGAATCCGGGACTAGCGGGGGCCTTCAAGAGACCCAGTACTTC. Its protein product is CASSESGTSGGLQETQYF.